One TCR beta chain is described in this entry. The V end was cut by 0 bases, the J end by 5 bases, with 15 bases between. Per the germline V gene, CDR1 is SGHNT and CDR2 is YYREEE (reference sequence). There are 15 residues in the CDR3. This specimen belongs to a study of blood T cell repertoires in COVID-19. The assay was immunoSEQ multiplex PCR, and TCRdb's table has in-frame clones only and misses some. The sample carries around 130,000 clones, more than 75% recorded once. This sequence joins TRBV5-4 and TRBJ2-7; weak D call: TRBD1 (5 bases). The sequenced sample consisted of peripheral blood. The TCR was taken from a woman in her forties or fifties with acute or convalescent COVID-19. CDR3 sequence (DNA): TGTGCCAGCAGCTTGGCTTTTGCAGGGTCGCACGAGCAGTACTTC. This gives the protein CASSLAFAGSHEQYF.